The rows below give T cell receptor beta chains drawn from one sample of a study of T cell repertoires in cytomegalovirus infection. TCRdb reanalysed the reads using MiXCR and keeps one entry per CDR3 protein. The sample has 300,000 or so distinct CDR3 sequences; roughly 25% are singletons. The antigens of these receptors remain unknown. Sample: cultured PBMCs, taken from culture after CMV antigen stimulation. Source of these receptors: a human donor in good health (CMV status not recorded). Some clones in this sample may be carry-over from other donors' samples. CDR3s include the opening cysteine and the closing phenylalanine or tryptophan. The D gene is left open where the match is weak. For some rows the clone size is stated as once, few or many, or as a class when expanded; others skip it.

>TRBJ2-2|.|few|TRBV7-2
CASSLAGNRELFF
TGTGCCAGCAGCTTAGCAGGGAACCGGGAGCTGTTTTTT
>TRBJ2-2|.|.|TRBV24-1
CATSDRGRRELFF
TGTGCCACCAGTGACCGAGGACGGCGGGAGCTGTTTTTT
>TRBJ2-5|TRBD2|.|TRBV4-1
CASSQEPGRETQYF
TGCGCCAGCAGCCAAGAACCCGGGAGGGAGACCCAGTACTTC
>TRBJ2-4|.|many|TRBV7-2
CASSLPQDIQYF
TGTGCCAGCAGCTTACCACAGGACATTCAGTACTTC
>TRBJ1-5|.|.|TRBV5-8
CASSQNTGMNSNQPQHF
TGTGCCAGCAGCCAAAATACAGGGATGAATAGCAATCAGCCCCAGCATTTT
>TRBJ1-1|.|.|TRBV6-4
CASRDGKNTEAFF
TGTGCCAGCCGGGACGGAAAGAACACTGAAGCTTTCTTT
>TRBJ1-1|.|few|TRBV7-9
CASSPTGKTEAFF
TGTGCCAGCAGCCCAACAGGGAAAACTGAAGCTTTCTTT
>TRBJ2-1|TRBD1|many|TRBV6-2/TRBV6-3
CASSKTGVGNEQFF
TGTGCCAGCAGTAAAACAGGGGTGGGGAATGAGCAGTTCTTC
>TRBJ2-5|.|many|TRBV7-8
CASSLGTPLGETQYF
TGTGCCAGCAGCTTAGGGACGCCCCTCGGGGAGACCCAGTACTTC
>TRBJ2-3|TRBD2|.|TRBV7-6
CASQIAGGRTDTQYF
TGTGCCAGCCAAATAGCGGGAGGCAGAACAGATACGCAGTATTTT
>TRBJ2-3|TRBD2|many|TRBV7-2
CASSKGAGGTDTQYF
TGTGCCAGCAGCAAGGGGGCGGGAGGGACAGATACGCAGTATTTT
>TRBJ2-7|TRBD1|few|TRBV7-2
CASSFRQGKYF
TGTGCCAGCAGCTTTAGACAGGGGAAGTACTTC